This passage covers 18 T cell receptor beta chains from one sample sequenced in a study of blood T cell repertoires in COVID-19 (TCRdb year 2020). To prepare the library, the immunoSEQ multiplex PCR assay was applied. In TCRdb, the immuneACCESS table is reduced to in-frame sequences with V and J assigned. These tables do not hold every clone; where another copy was compared, an unresolved V gene accounts for under half, and the others remain unexplained. The sample table shows about 140,000 clones, and roughly 85% are seen once. Clones ranked in the top ten supply 3.5% to 4.5% of the sample. The specimen was peripheral blood. These receptors all come from a man in his sixties with acute or convalescent COVID-19.

The chain couples TRBV9 to TRBJ2-1, with 11 bases identical to TRBD1. There are 13 residues in the CDR3. V gave up 3 bases and J gave up 8 bases; unmatched junction bases: 1. Germline V gene data show CDR1 as SGDLS and CDR2 as YYNGEE. The CDR3 is CASSGDRGYEQFF. The CDR3 nucleotides read TGTGCCAGCAGCGGGGACAGGGGGTATGAGCAGTTCTTC.

The rearrangement joins TRBV9 to TRBJ1-3; D uncertain. The germline CDR1 and CDR2 sequences are SGDLS and YYNGEE. This CDR3 spans 17 amino acids. Trimming pared 4 bases from V and 2 bases from J, leaving 19 bases between. DNA for the CDR3: TGTGCCAGCAGCTCCCGGCGTGGCAGGTCAACTGGAAACACCATATATTTT. This translates into CASSSRRGRSTGNTIYF.

This clone came up a few times. The chain couples TRBV7-2 to TRBJ1-5; D remains ambiguous. Per the germline V gene, CDR1 is SGHTA and CDR2 is FQGNSA. The length of the CDR3 is 12 residues. V was clipped by 2 bases and J by 4 bases, with 3 bases between them. The CDR3 DNA follows: TGTGCCAGCAGCTTACAGAATCAGCCCCAGCATTTT. Amino acid sequence: CASSLQNQPQHF. The variable domain in full, with the rest retrieved from reference TRBV7-2 and TRBJ1-5, is GAGVSQSPSNKVTEKGKDVELRCDPISGHTALYWYRQSLGQGLEFLIYFQGNSAPDKSGLPSDRFSAERTGGSVSTLTIQRTQQEDSAVYLCASSLQNQPQHFGDGTRLSIL.

The gene calls are TRBV14 and TRBJ1-3, with D possibly matching TRBD1 (5 bases). CDR1 is SGHDN and CDR2 is FVKESK in the germline V gene. V was cut by 3 bases and J by 0 bases, with 9 bases left in between. The CDR3 runs to 15 residues. CDR3 in amino acids: CASSHQGGSGNTIYF. CDR3 nucleotides: TGTGCCAGCAGCCACCAGGGCGGCTCTGGAAACACCATATATTTT. Full variable domain (remainder filled in from reference TRBV14 and TRBJ1-3): EAGVTQFPSHSVIEKGQTVTLRCDPISGHDNLYWYRRVMGKEIKFLLHFVKESKQDESGMPNNRFLAERTGGTYSTLKVQPAELEDSGVYFCASSHQGGSGNTIYFGEGSWLTVV.

This clone was recorded only once. The V call is TRBV5-4, the J call TRBJ2-1; D possibly corresponds to TRBD2 (5 bases). V gave up 0 bases and J gave up 7 bases, with 8 bases separating them. Germline V CDR1 and CDR2: SGHNT, YYREEE (reference sequence). The CDR3 extends over 13 amino acids. The CDR3 protein is CASSLDEGNEQFF. The CDR3 DNA reads TGTGCCAGCAGCTTGGACGAGGGAAATGAGCAGTTCTTC.

The chain has TRBV2 and TRBJ1-4; perhaps TRBD1 as D (5 bases). CDR1 and CDR2 from the germline V gene are SNHLY and FYNNEI. This CDR3 has 16 amino acids. Trimming removed 9 bases at V and 5 bases at J, with 22 bases between. CDR3 in amino acids: CASLRSGDPTNEKLFF. In DNA, the CDR3 is TGTGCCAGTTTACGATCGGGGGACCCCACAAATGAAAAACTGTTTTTT. The whole variable domain, filled in from reference TRBV2 and TRBJ1-4, reads EPEVTQTPSHQVTQMGQEVILRCVPISNHLYFYWYRQILGQKVEFLVSFYNNEISEKSEIFDDQFSVERPDGSNFTLKIRSTKLEDSAMYFCASLRSGDPTNEKLFFGSGTQLSVL.

This chain uses TRBV18 with TRBJ1-1; D perhaps matches TRBD1 (5 bases). Germline V gene lookup returns CDR1 KGHSH and CDR2 LQKENI. Trimming left V 2 bases short and J 12 bases short, with 16 bases between. The CDR3 spans 13 residues. The CDR3 protein is CASSPVKDSSTFF. Written as DNA, the CDR3 is TGTGCCAGCTCACCAGTAAAAGACAGTTCAACTTTCTTT.

J is TRBJ1-1 and V is TRBV19, with no clear D. Looked up from germline, CDR1 is LNHDA and CDR2 is SQIVND (reference sequence). CDR3 size: 16 residues. V lost 6 bases and J lost 3, with 20 bases in between. In nucleotides, the CDR3 is TGTGCCAGTAGAGATGACACGGTTGGGTGGGACACTGAAGCTTTCTTT. This encodes CASRDDTVGWDTEAFF.

The chain employs TRBV7-6 and TRBJ2-1, with TRBD2 identical over 11 bases. This CDR3 is 15 amino acids long. Trimming at V came to 5 bases and at J to 5 bases, leaving 5 bases not matched to a gene. CDR1 is SGHVS and CDR2 is FNYEAQ in the germline V gene. The CDR3 coding sequence is TGTGCCAGCAGCCGACTAGCGGGACCCGACAATGAGCAGTTCTTC. Translation gives CASSRLAGPDNEQFF. Full variable domain (missing parts from reference TRBV7-6 and TRBJ2-1): GAGVSQSPRYKVTKRGQDVALRCDPISGHVSLYWYRQALGQGPEFLTYFNYEAQQDKSGLPNDRFSAERPEGSISTLTIQRTEQRDSAMYRCASSRLAGPDNEQFFGPGTRLTVL.

CDR3 protein: CASSSAGANVLTF. The DNA for the CDR3 is TGTGCCAGCAGCTCAGCTGGGGCCAACGTCCTGACTTTC. The V gene is TRBV7-8, the J gene TRBJ2-6; D gene uncertain. V was cut by 4 bases and J by 2 bases, with 3 bases left in between. This CDR3 contains 13 residues. Germline CDR1 is SGHVS and CDR2 is FQNEAQ. Filled out from reference TRBV7-8 and TRBJ2-6, the complete variable domain reads GAGVSQSPRYKVAKRGQDVALRCDPISGHVSLFWYQQALGQGPEFLTYFQNEAQLDKSGLPSDRFFAERPEGSVSTLKIQRTQQEDSAVYLCASSSAGANVLTFGAGSRLTVL.

CDR3 in DNA: TGTGCCAGCAGTAAAATACAGGTTGAGCAGTTCTTC. Protein product: CASSKIQVEQFF. The V call is TRBV6-2 or TRBV6-3, the J call TRBJ2-1; D is perhaps TRBD1 (5 bases). CDR3 length: 12 amino acids. The ends were cut back, 5 bases at V and 9 bases at J, with 11 bases in the middle. Germline-derived CDR1 and CDR2 are MNHEY and SVGEGT.

The CDR3 is CASSSSLGSSTDTQYF. DNA of the CDR3: TGTGCCAGCAGCTCCAGTTTGGGCAGTAGCACAGATACGCAGTATTTT. The chain carries TRBV7-9 and TRBJ2-3, with D uncertain. Germline CDR1 is SEHNR and CDR2 is FQNEAQ (reference sequence). Trimming stripped 4 bases from V and 0 bases from J, with 14 bases between. This CDR3 contains 16 residues.

This chain uses TRBV7-6 with TRBJ2-1; 13 bases agree with TRBD2. The V and J ends lost 1 base and 0 bases, in that order; junction bases with no gene match: 12. This CDR3 has 21 amino acids. Germline V gene data show CDR1 as SGHVS and CDR2 as FNYEAQ. In DNA, the CDR3 is TGTGCCAGCAGCTTAGGAGGCAGAGGACTAGCGGGAGAGAGCTCCTACAATGAGCAGTTCTTC. Its translation is CASSLGGRGLAGESSYNEQFF. The complete variable domain, with remaining parts taken from reference TRBV7-6 and TRBJ2-1, reads GAGVSQSPRYKVTKRGQDVALRCDPISGHVSLYWYRQALGQGPEFLTYFNYEAQQDKSGLPNDRFSAERPEGSISTLTIQRTEQRDSAMYRCASSLGGRGLAGESSYNEQFFGPGTRLTVL.

This chain links TRBV11-2 with TRBJ2-5, with D possibly being TRBD1 (6 bases). Trimming removed 4 bases at V and 6 bases at J, with 21 bases between. Germline loops: CDR1 SGHAT, CDR2 FQNNGV. CDR3 length: 16 residues. The CDR3 region has the DNA TGTGCCAGCAGCTCAACCGCCGCCAGGGGAAGTAAGACCCAGTACTTC. This codes for CASSSTAARGSKTQYF.

The rearrangement uses TRBV7-3 and TRBJ2-3; D is uncertain. CDR3 length: 14 residues. The germline gives CDR1 SGHTA, CDR2 FQGTGA. Trimming removed 2 bases from V and 3 bases from J, with 9 bases in between. The CDR3 region has the DNA TGTGCCAGCAGCTTAGGGCCTTTAACAGATACGCAGTATTTT. It encodes CASSLGPLTDTQYF.

The rearrangement joins TRBV29-1 to TRBJ2-7; 7 bases are a match to TRBD2. Trimming cost V 4 bases and J 0 bases; bases outside gene matches: 12. Germline CDR1 reads SQVTM; CDR2 reads ANQGSEA. The CDR3 covers 16 residues. The CDR3: CSVVGGYSRSSYEQYF. CDR3 bases: TGCAGCGTTGTCGGGGGGTACAGCCGAAGCTCCTACGAGCAGTACTTC.

The CDR3 is CASSEDGSINEQFF. The CDR3 DNA sequence: TGTGCCAGCAGTGAAGACGGGAGCATCAATGAGCAGTTCTTC. The J gene is TRBJ2-1, the V gene TRBV2; D might be TRBD2 (6 bases). Germline V lookup: CDR1 SNHLY, CDR2 FYNNEI. V was trimmed by 1 base and J by 6 bases, leaving 10 bases between them. This CDR3 is 14 amino acids long.

The chain couples TRBV11-2 to TRBJ1-6; D is undetermined. Germline CDR1 reads SGHAT; CDR2 reads FQNNGV. Trimming took off 2 bases at V and 0 bases at J, with 14 bases between the two ends. CDR3 length equals 18 residues. CDR3 protein: CASSLRLAASSYNSPLHF. In DNA form, the CDR3 reads TGTGCCAGCAGCTTACGGTTGGCAGCTAGCTCCTATAATTCACCCCTCCACTTT.